The entry below describes one T cell receptor (beta chain). The target of this receptor is not known. Base qualities are missing; no much larger clone stands one base away. This specimen comes from a study of glioma-infiltrating T cells after dendritic cell vaccination (dated by TCRdb to about 2016). At the level of the whole study: A cohort of some 15 glioblastoma patients from Phase I and II dendritic cell vaccination trials was included, of whom 9 were newly diagnosed and 6 had recurrent disease. Patients received three intradermal dendritic cell vaccine injections at biweekly intervals in the arm below the axilla. The vaccine was prepared from monocyte-derived dendritic cells that were cultured for roughly seven days with IL-4 and GM-CSF and then pulsed overnight with autologous tumor lysate. Survival after dendritic cell vaccination was correlated with TCR sequencing metrics such as TIL content and the overlap between tumor and blood repertoires. Deep sequencing of TCR beta CDR3 regions was used to quantify tumor-infiltrating lymphocyte content and compare tumor and blood repertoires in dendritic cell-vaccinated glioblastoma patients. Between the early 2000s and the early 2010s, the patients were given dendritic cell vaccination pulsed with autologous tumor lysate.

Study-wide findings and limitations: TCR clonality showed no direct relationship with survival, which suggests that a diverse polyclonal response may be important. After dendritic cell vaccination, a higher estimated pretreatment TIL content predicted longer time to progression and overall survival. The response model built on TCR overlap across three groups was characterized as speculative, with prospective validation still needed. The cohort was small and heterogeneous, only a few patients had full blood and tumor sets, and even fewer had initial-recurrent tumor pairs.

CDR1 LNHDA and CDR2 SQIVND are derived from the germline V gene (reference sequence). Trimming takes 5 bases off V and 2 bases off J; junction bases not matched to a gene: 12. Reading from cysteine to phenylalanine, the CDR3 counts 18 amino acids. Solely the CDR3 DNA is kept, with 54 bases framed from the first base. Using the immunoSEQ assay, TCRB CDR3 regions were amplified from roughly 1.9 micrograms of genomic DNA, or from all available DNA when less than that was on hand. The multiplex PCR relied on 60 forward primers for TCR V beta segments and 13 reverse primers for J beta segments. Synthetic control templates were spiked into each sample at limiting dilution to estimate reads per starting template. Sequencing produced 87 bp reads on the Illumina HiSeq System. Concerning the study's data processing: PCR and sequencing errors were removed by a nearest neighbor algorithm that merged closely related sequences. TCR overlap was defined as the percentage of unique tumor TCR beta sequences that were also present in the same patient's peripheral blood. This immuneACCESS table, as held by TCRdb, lists in-frame sequences with V and J called but not all clones. Of the missing ones, under half trace to an unresolved V gene in checked studies; the others have no known cause. That table is the source of V, J and clone size, and D and trimming were worked out from the DNA. The sample table records about 73,000 clones; about 80% of these occur just once. Jointly, the top ten make up around 2.3% of the sample.

Patients were selected for having adequate residual fresh-frozen tumor tissue and more than two years of available survival data. Although molecular status otherwise differed among the glioblastoma patients, no patient had an isocitrate dehydrogenase mutation. PBMC were collected before vaccination, two weeks after the third vaccination, and at tumor progression if progression occurred. The Qiagen DNeasy Blood extraction Kit was used for extraction of genomic DNA. The chain couples TRBV19 to TRBJ2-5, and 12 bases in between align with TRBD2. The receptor was derived from a human donor with glioblastoma. This specimen was blood, taken before dendritic cell vaccination. The CDR3 in this case is CASSPQLAGGPAQETQYF. The nucleotide sequence is TGTGCCAGTAGTCCCCAGCTAGCGGGAGGGCCTGCACAAGAGACCCAGTACTTC. Full variable domain (CDR3 extended with the reference TRBV19 and TRBJ2-5 proteins): DGGITQSPKYLFRKEGQNVTLSCEQNLNHDAMYWYRQDPGQGLRLIYYSQIVNDFQKGDIAEGYSVSREKKESFPLTVTSAQKNPTAFYLCASSPQLAGGPAQETQYFGPGTRLLVL.